The clone carrying this T cell receptor (beta chain) was observed many times. Its antigen is unknown. Indicated time point: sample taken at primary tumor resection. Patients with untreated early-stage non-small cell lung cancer, numbering approximately 70, were the donors. Tumor, nontumor lung or frozen PBMC supplied whole RNA, sequenced without sorting. The source of the sample is a study of spatial heterogeneity in lung cancer. General observations from the study: More often at tumor resection than at routine follow-up, ubiquitous expanded tumor TCRs were detected in the blood.

Individually, TCR cDNA molecules were each labelled with a unique molecular identifier. A single record per CDR3 protein comes from TCRdb applying MiXCR to the 5' RACE reads. The sample holds 60,000 to 90,000 distinct CDR3 sequences, around 7.3% seen once. Trimming cost V 3 bases and J 11 bases; bases outside gene matches: 18. Germline V gene sequence: CDR1 SGHNT, CDR2 YYREEE (reference sequence). The CDR3 length is 16 residues. Sequencing used PBMCs, obtained at surgery. This sequence originates from a male donor with early-stage non-small cell lung cancer. V gene TRBV5-4 combines with J gene TRBJ2-3; 7 positions match TRBD2. CDR3 in DNA: TGTGCCAGCAGCTCGTATGATGGCGGGAGTACCGGGAGGCAGTATTTT. As protein: CASSSYDGGSTGRQYF.